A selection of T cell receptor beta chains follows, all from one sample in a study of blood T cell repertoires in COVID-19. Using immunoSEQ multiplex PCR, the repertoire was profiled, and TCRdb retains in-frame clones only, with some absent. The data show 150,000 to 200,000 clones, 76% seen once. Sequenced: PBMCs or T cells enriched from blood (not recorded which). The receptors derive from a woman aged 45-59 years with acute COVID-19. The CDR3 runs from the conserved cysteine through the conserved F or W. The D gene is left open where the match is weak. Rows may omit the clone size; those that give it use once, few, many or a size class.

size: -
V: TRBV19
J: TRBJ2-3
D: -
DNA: TGTGCCAGTAGTATCACTGGCACAGATACGCAGTATTTT
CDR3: CASSITGTDTQYF

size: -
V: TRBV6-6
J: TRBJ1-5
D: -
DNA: TGTGCCAGCAGTTACTCAGAGGGAGGACAGCCCCAGCATTTT
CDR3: CASSYSEGGQPQHF

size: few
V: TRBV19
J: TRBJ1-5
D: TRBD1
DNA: TGTGCCAGTAGACAAACAGGGGTTCAGCCCCAGCATTTT
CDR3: CASRQTGVQPQHF

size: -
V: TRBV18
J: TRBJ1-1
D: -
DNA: TGTGCCAGCTCACCAACGGGTTCCCCCGACACTGAAGCTTTCTTT
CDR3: CASSPTGSPDTEAFF

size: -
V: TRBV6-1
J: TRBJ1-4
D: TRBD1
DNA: TGTGCCAGCAGTCTCCCGACAGGGAACGATGAAAAACTGTTTTTT
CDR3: CASSLPTGNDEKLFF

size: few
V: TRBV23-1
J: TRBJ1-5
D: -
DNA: TGCGCCAGCAGTTCCGGGAGCAGCAATCAGCCCCAGCATTTT
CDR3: CASSSGSSNQPQHF

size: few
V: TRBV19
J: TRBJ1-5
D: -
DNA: TGTGCCAGTAGTATAAGGGAGGGCGGGCAGCCCCAGCATTTT
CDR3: CASSIREGGQPQHF

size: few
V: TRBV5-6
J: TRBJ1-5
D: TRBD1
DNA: TGTGCCAGCAGCTTGCTAGGACAGGGGGCCCTTCAGCCCCAGCATTTT
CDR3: CASSLLGQGALQPQHF

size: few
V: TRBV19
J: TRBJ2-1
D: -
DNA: TGTGCCAGTATGTCTGGGAGGATCGATTCCAATGAGCAGTTCTTC
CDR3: CASMSGRIDSNEQFF

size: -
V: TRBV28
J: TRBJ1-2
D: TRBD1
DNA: TGTGCCAGCAGTTTCGTGACAGGGTATGGCTACACCTTC
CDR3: CASSFVTGYGYTF

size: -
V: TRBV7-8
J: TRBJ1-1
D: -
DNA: TGTGCCAGCAGTCTAGCAGAGGGGGGGACTGAAGCTTTCTTT
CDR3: CASSLAEGGTEAFF

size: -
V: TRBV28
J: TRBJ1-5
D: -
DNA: TGTGCCAGCAGTCCAACCAGGAATCAGCCCCAGCATTTT
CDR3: CASSPTRNQPQHF

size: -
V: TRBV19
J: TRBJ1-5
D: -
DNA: TGTGCCAGTAGTATAAATTATAGCAATCAGCCCCAGCATTTT
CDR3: CASSINYSNQPQHF

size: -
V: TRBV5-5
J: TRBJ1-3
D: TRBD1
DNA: TGTGCCAGCAGCTGGCGCGACAGGGTATACTTT
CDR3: CASSWRDRVYF

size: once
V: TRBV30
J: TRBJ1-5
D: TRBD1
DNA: TGTGCCTGGAACAGGGGTGGGCATCAGCCCCAGCATTTT
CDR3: CAWNRGGHQPQHF

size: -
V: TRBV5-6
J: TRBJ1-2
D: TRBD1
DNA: TGTGCCAGCAGCTCCGGACAGGGCGTATCGGCGGGTACCTTC
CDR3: CASSSGQGVSAGTF

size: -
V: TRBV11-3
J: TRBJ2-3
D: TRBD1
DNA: TGTGCCAGCAGCCCACAGGGGATAGGCACAGATACGCAGTATTTT
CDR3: CASSPQGIGTDTQYF

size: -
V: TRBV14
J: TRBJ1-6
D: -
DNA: TGTGCCAGCAGCCAAGATCCCAGTTTCACGAATTCACCCCTCCACTTT
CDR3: CASSQDPSFTNSPLHF